This is a list of T cell receptor beta chains from one sample in a study of Ad26.COV2.S vaccination and SARS-CoV-2 variants. The assay was immunoSEQ multiplex PCR, and TCRdb's table has in-frame clones only and misses some. The sample holds hundreds of thousands of clones; about 88% are singletons and the top ten take around 6.4%. Sequencing was performed on peripheral blood, taken in a trial of Ad26.COV2.S vaccine versus placebo. These receptors were taken from a person aged 18 to 59 who received the Ad26.COV2.S COVID-19 vaccine or a placebo. Both conserved end residues are part of each CDR3. A D gene is named only where the DNA matches it firmly. The listing skips clone size in some rows; elsewhere it reads once, few, many or a size class.

>TRBJ2-6|.|.|TRBV6-4
TGTGCCAGCAGTCCTCAGTCTTCTGGGGCCAACGTCCTGACTTTC
CASSPQSSGANVLTF
>TRBJ2-1|TRBD2|.|TRBV18
TGTGCCAGCTCACCACGGACTAGCGGGAGGAATGAGCAGTTCTTC
CASSPRTSGRNEQFF
>TRBJ1-1|TRBD1|once|TRBV19
TGTGCCAGTAGTATCGGAGGGGGCGCGAATATCCACACTGAAGCTTTCTTT
CASSIGGGANIHTEAFF
>TRBJ2-3|.|.|TRBV30
TGTGCCTGGAGTCGCCCCCCTACAGATACGCAGTATTTT
CAWSRPPTDTQYF
>TRBJ2-7|.|.|TRBV18
TGTGCCAGCTCACCACCGGGGAGCTACGAGCAGTACTTC
CASSPPGSYEQYF
>TRBJ1-5|.|once|TRBV5-6
TGTGCCAGCAGCAGGACCCTGGCAGAGAATCAGCCCCAGCATTTT
CASSRTLAENQPQHF
>TRBJ2-7|.|.|TRBV28
TGTGCCAGCAGTTCAGACATGCCGGTGTACGAGCAGTACTTC
CASSSDMPVYEQYF
>TRBJ2-5|TRBD1|.|TRBV29-1
TGCAGCGTCCGACAGGGGGAGACCCAGTACTTC
CSVRQGETQYF
>TRBJ1-1|.|.|TRBV6-2/TRBV6-3
TGTGCCAGCAGCATCACAATGAACACTGAAGCTTTCTTT
CASSITMNTEAFF
>TRBJ2-7|.|.|TRBV5-3
TGTGCCAGCCCTCAGGGGGGGGTCGGCGGCGAGTACTTC
CASPQGGVGGEYF
>TRBJ2-7|.|.|TRBV7-3
TGTGCCAGCAGCCCTAACAGGATCTCCTACGAGCAGTACTTC
CASSPNRISYEQYF
>TRBJ1-5|TRBD1|.|TRBV20-1
TGCAGTGCTAGTGTCTTTGGACAGGGTGGATTCGGCGATCAGCCCCAGCATTTT
CSASVFGQGGFGDQPQHF